One sample yielded the 15 T cell receptor beta chains listed below, sequenced in a study of T-cell memory formation after mild COVID-19. TCRdb re-derived calls from the 5' RACE reads in MiXCR, one entry per CDR3 protein. The sample carries about 420,000 distinct CDR3 sequences, 20% to 30% recorded once. Material for sequencing was PBMCs or a T cell subset sorted from them (not recorded which). Receptors originate from an adult woman who had mild COVID-19 (a few samples of this study predate the infection). Cell type and time point are not known.

This rearrangement joins TRBV19 to TRBJ2-2, with no clear D. V gave up 3 bases and J gave up 5 bases, with 10 bases separating them. CDR3 size: 14 residues. From germline, CDR1 is LNHDA and CDR2 SQIVND (reference sequence). The CDR3 protein is CASSMARMTGELFF. CDR3 DNA sequence: TGTGCCAGTAGTATGGCTAGAATGACCGGGGAGCTGTTTTTT.

The V and J genes are TRBV12-3 or TRBV12-4 and TRBJ1-1; tentatively, D is TRBD1 (5 bases). V was trimmed by 2 bases and J by 1 base, leaving 8 bases between them. This CDR3 region has 14 residues. Here the CDR3 DNA reads TGTGCCAGCAGTTTAAACAGGAAGAACACTGAAGCTTTCTTT. This sequence encodes CASSLNRKNTEAFF.

This clonotype was picked up a small number of times. The rearrangement joins TRBV5-1 to TRBJ2-3; TRBD1 agrees at 7 bases. Germline V lookup: CDR1 SGHRS, CDR2 YFSETQ. The V segment lost 7 bases and the J segment 5 bases; nucleotides outside the gene matches: 13. The CDR3 contains 15 residues. CDR3 in amino acids: CASAQTGVVVDTQYF. As DNA, the CDR3 is TGCGCCAGCGCCCAAACAGGGGTAGTGGTAGATACGCAGTATTTT.

This rearrangement joins TRBV2 to TRBJ2-5; 14 bases agree with TRBD2. The CDR3 runs 17 residues. Germline CDR1 SNHLY, CDR2 FYNNEI. The junction had 12 bases not matched to a gene; V was cut back by 7 bases and J by 5 bases. The CDR3 nucleotides read TGTGCCAGCACCGATCCCGGACTAGCGGGAGGTTCGGAGACCCAGTACTTC. As protein: CASTDPGLAGGSETQYF.

The chain recombines TRBV21-1 with TRBJ2-1; TRBD1, as called in the table, went unchecked against the DNA. TRBV21-1 has pseudogene status. This CDR3 comprises 15 residues. As DNA, the CDR3 is TGTGCCAGCAGCTCTCCGGGACAGCCCTACAATGAGCAGTTCTTC. This sequence encodes CASSSPGQPYNEQFF.

This sequence joins TRBV5-1 and TRBJ2-2; D may be TRBD2 (6 bases). V was cut by 7 bases and J by 6 bases, with 16 bases left in between. CDR1 and CDR2 from the germline V gene are SGHRS and YFSETQ. CDR3 length: 14 residues. The DNA for the CDR3 is TGCGCCAGCGGGGTCGCGGGAATCGCCGGGGAGCTGTTTTTT. Protein: CASGVAGIAGELFF.

The chain recombines TRBV6-2 or TRBV6-3 with TRBJ2-7, with 9 positions matching TRBD2. The germline V gene encodes CDR1 MNHEY and CDR2 SVGEGT. J lost 5 bases, V lost 2 bases, and 10 bases had no gene match. This CDR3 region has 16 residues. CDR3 DNA: TGTGCCAGCAGTTACAAGCTAGCGGGACCCCGAAACGAGCAGTACTTC. Its protein is CASSYKLAGPRNEQYF.

The V gene is TRBV5-1, the J gene TRBJ1-4; 8 bases are shared with TRBD1. The CDR3 loop spans 15 amino acids. Germline CDR1 reads SGHRS; CDR2 reads YFSETQ. With 5 bases clipped from V and 8 bases from J, the junction kept 11 bases outside the gene matches. For the CDR3, the DNA is TGCGCCAGCAGATCGCAGGGGGCCAAAGGGGAAAAACTGTTTTTT. It codes for CASRSQGAKGEKLFF.

J is TRBJ2-2 and V is TRBV24-1; D may be TRBD1 (5 bases). V dropped 4 bases and J dropped 1 base, with 12 bases sitting between them. This CDR3 has 16 amino acids. The germline V gene encodes CDR1 KGHDR and CDR2 SFDVKD. The chain's CDR3 is CATSDFLGVNTGELFF. The CDR3 region has the DNA TGTGCCACCAGTGACTTCCTAGGGGTGAACACCGGGGAGCTGTTTTTT.

V usage is TRBV7-2 and J usage is TRBJ1-5; TRBD1 might be the D (5 bases). This CDR3 contains 16 residues. Trimming stripped 1 base from V and 3 bases from J, with 13 bases between. Germline V CDR1 and CDR2: SGHTA, FQGNSA. The CDR3: CASSLVGGTLNQPQHF. CDR3 in DNA: TGTGCCAGCAGCTTAGTTGGGGGGACCCTCAATCAGCCCCAGCATTTT. The variable domain in full, completed from reference TRBV7-2 and TRBJ1-5, reads GAGVSQSPSNKVTEKGKDVELRCDPISGHTALYWYRQSLGQGLEFLIYFQGNSAPDKSGLPSDRFSAERTGGSVSTLTIQRTQQEDSAVYLCASSLVGGTLNQPQHFGDGTRLSIL.

There are a few counts of this clonotype. J is TRBJ2-7 and V is TRBV12-3 or TRBV12-4; D may be TRBD1 (7 bases). The CDR3 is 12 residues long. V lost 3 bases and J lost 12, with 15 bases in between. The CDR3 spells CASSLRDRGRYF. The DNA of the CDR3 is TGTGCCAGCAGTTTGCGGGACAGAGGGCGGTACTTC.

The J gene is TRBJ2-7, the V gene TRBV27; 7 bases agree with TRBD2. CDR1 is MNHEY, CDR2 SMNVEV, per germline (reference sequence). The CDR3 has 15 amino acids. The junction had 7 bases not matched to a gene; V was cut back by 3 bases and J by 2 bases. The DNA for the CDR3 is TGTGCCAGCAGTTTGGGTTGGGAGGGAGCCTACGAGCAGTACTTC. This translates into CASSLGWEGAYEQYF.

Concerning this clonotype itself: A much larger clone sits a single nucleotide away, making a read error possible. The chain employs TRBV6-1 and TRBJ2-2, with 7 bases lining up with TRBD1. CDR1 is MNHNS and CDR2 is SASEGT in the germline V gene. The CDR3 runs to 14 residues. CDR3 sequence (DNA): TGTGCCAGCATCCTGACAGGGAACACCTGGGAGCTGTTTTTT. Translating it yields CASILTGNTWELFF.

The V call is TRBV20-1, the J call TRBJ2-2, with D unresolved. V was trimmed by 2 bases and J by 0 bases, leaving 7 bases between them. This CDR3 has 14 amino acids. Germline V gene data show CDR1 as DFQATT and CDR2 as SNEGSKA (reference sequence). CDR3 amino acids: CSARKLTNTGELFF. In nucleotides, the CDR3 is TGCAGTGCTAGAAAGCTTACGAACACCGGGGAGCTGTTTTTT.

This clonotype was counted only a few times. V gene TRBV5-6 combines with J gene TRBJ1-1; possible D gene TRBD1, 6 bases. The CDR3 runs 16 residues. V lost 6 bases and J 4 bases, leaving 22 bases between the germline ends. Germline-derived CDR1 and CDR2 are SGHDT and YYEEEE. The CDR3 is CASTGGAGGRSTEAFF. CDR3 DNA sequence: TGTGCCAGCACCGGGGGGGCCGGGGGAAGGAGCACTGAAGCTTTCTTT.